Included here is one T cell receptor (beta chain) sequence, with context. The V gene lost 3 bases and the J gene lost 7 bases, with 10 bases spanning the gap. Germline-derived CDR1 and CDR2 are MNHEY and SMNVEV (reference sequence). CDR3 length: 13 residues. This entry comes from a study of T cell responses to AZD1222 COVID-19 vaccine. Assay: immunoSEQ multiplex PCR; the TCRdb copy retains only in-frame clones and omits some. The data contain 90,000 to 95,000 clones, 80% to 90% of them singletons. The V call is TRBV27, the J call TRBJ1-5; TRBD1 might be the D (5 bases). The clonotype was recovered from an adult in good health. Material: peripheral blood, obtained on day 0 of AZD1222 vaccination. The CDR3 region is CASSFEGMQPQHF. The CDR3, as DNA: TGTGCCAGCAGTTTCGAGGGGATGCAGCCCCAGCATTTT.